This T cell receptor (beta chain) was retrieved from a study of cytomegalovirus exposure and HLA in healthy donors. Findings and caveats of the study: Earlier analysis looked at TCR beta V segments, and most were productive about 90% or about 30% of the time.

Trimming pared 1 base from V and 7 bases from J, leaving 4 bases between. The length of the CDR3 is 12 residues. The germline V gene encodes CDR1 LNHDA and CDR2 SQIVND (reference sequence). On this clone itself: The antigen is undetermined.

This PCR relied on a set of 60 Vbeta primers and 13 Jbeta primers. TCRdb's table, derived via immunoSEQ multiplex PCR, lists solely in-frame clones and lacks some. Among fewer than 250,000 clones, under 85% were seen once, and the ten largest hold 1.6%. The chain joins TRBV19 to TRBJ2-2, with unresolved D. What was sequenced was PBMCs. The sequence was obtained from a woman aged 18-29 years in good health and CMV-seronegative. The CDR3 nucleotides read TGTGCCAGTAGTATAGCGGGCGGGGAGCTGTTTTTT. This translates into CASSIAGGELFF.